Reported below is one TCR beta chain. This sample was included in a study of blood T cell repertoires in COVID-19. Study information: PBMCs, B-cell-depleted T cells, or T cells provided the cDNA or gDNA that made up the material.

This CDR3 has 15 amino acids. Trimming pared 7 bases from V and 0 bases from J, leaving 13 bases between. From germline, CDR1 is MNHEY and CDR2 SMNVEV (reference sequence). Original processing methods: Amplification with reference gene primers provided the estimates of nucleated cell counts. This table comes from immunoSEQ multiplex PCR, and its TCRdb copy is limited to in-frame clones, with some not included. The V and J calls and clone size come from that table; D and trimming were worked out from the DNA. The table records some 100,000 clones, more than 85% of them present only once. This TCR came from a human donor with acute or convalescent COVID-19. The donor label of this sample is uncertain. V is TRBV27 and J is TRBJ2-1; D might be TRBD1 (6 bases). The sample comprised peripheral blood. In nucleotides, the CDR3 is TGTGCCAGCAAGAGAGGACAGAGCTCCTACAATGAGCAGTTCTTC. Protein product: CASKRGQSSYNEQFF.